A selection of T cell receptor beta chains follows, all from one sample in a study of breast tumors, draining lymph nodes, adjacent tissues. TCRdb independently ran MiXCR on the multiplex PCR reads; one entry per CDR3 protein. The data show approximately 140,000 distinct CDR3 sequences, roughly 33% seen once. Sequencing was done on a sample of axillary lymph node tissue. These receptor sequences come from a female donor with breast cancer. Some clones in this sample may be carry-over from other donors' samples. Both conserved end residues are part of each CDR3.

cdr3_aa	v_call
CASSEGPASNQPQHF	TRBV2
CASSLVVIRQPQHF	TRBV5-8
CATSRDGRGREDTQYF	TRBV15
CASKVSYEQYF	TRBV2
CASSDGNTYEQYF	TRBV5-4
CASSEATRAFF	TRBV2
CASSLQYSFLMSQHF	TRBV28
CASSVGQVDSTIYF	TRBV5-1
CASSRSGTSGGGDEQFF	TRBV5-1
CASSTSRSSAGTDTQYF	TRBV18
CASSGDRGNWETQYF	TRBV2
CASSIGPAYEQYF	TRBV7-7
CASRKTTLNYGYTIYF	TRBV2
CASSFGLAGAYNEQFF	TRBV7-9
CASSPIQGAPNYGYTF	TRBV9
CASSTTGPAGDEQFF	TRBV5-4
CAWSQTEKLFF	TRBV30
CASSRGRFATNEKLFF	TRBV19
CAGSVVGNCGYTF	TRBV9
CSARETGVGGYSPLHF	TRBV20-1